This TCR beta chain stems from a study of vaccination effects on CD4 cells after COVID-19. Worth noting for this clone: The antigen remains undetermined.

The protocol was immunoSEQ multiplex PCR, while the TCRdb copy is restricted to in-frame clones and leaves out a portion. The sample shows approximately 70,000 clones, 73% of them seen only once. The ends were cut back, 0 bases at V and 15 bases at J, with 13 bases in the middle. Germline V lookup: CDR1 SGHRS, CDR2 YFSETQ. This CDR3 region has 12 residues. Culture lasted over 9 days before CD4+ T cell isolation. All participants had two doses of either the BNT162b2 or mRNA-1273 vaccine. Negative nucleocapsid antibody tests before and after vaccination confirmed no previous SARS-CoV-2 infection. The rearrangement joins TRBV5-1 to TRBJ2-1; D tentatively reads TRBD1 or TRBD2 (6 bases each). The TCR sequence derives from a human donor who received a COVID-19 vaccine. The input for sequencing was CD4+ T cells from PBMCs cultured without peptide, taken after COVID-19 vaccination. In DNA form, the CDR3 reads TGCGCCAGCAGCTTGGAAGGGGGGTCCTCGTTCTTC. It is translated as CASSLEGGSSFF.